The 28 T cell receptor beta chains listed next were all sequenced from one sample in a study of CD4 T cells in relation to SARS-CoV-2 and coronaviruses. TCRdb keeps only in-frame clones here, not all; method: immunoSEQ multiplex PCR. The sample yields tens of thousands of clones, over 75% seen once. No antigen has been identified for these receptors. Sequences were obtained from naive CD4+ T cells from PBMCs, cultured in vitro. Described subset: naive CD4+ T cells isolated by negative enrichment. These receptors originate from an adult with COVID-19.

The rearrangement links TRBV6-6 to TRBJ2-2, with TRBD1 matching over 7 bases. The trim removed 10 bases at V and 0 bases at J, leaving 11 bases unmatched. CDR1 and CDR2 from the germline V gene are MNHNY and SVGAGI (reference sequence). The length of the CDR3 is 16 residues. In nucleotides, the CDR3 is TGTGCCACCTCACGCCAGGGGGTTCCGAACACCGGGGAGCTGTTTTTT. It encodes CATSRQGVPNTGELFF.

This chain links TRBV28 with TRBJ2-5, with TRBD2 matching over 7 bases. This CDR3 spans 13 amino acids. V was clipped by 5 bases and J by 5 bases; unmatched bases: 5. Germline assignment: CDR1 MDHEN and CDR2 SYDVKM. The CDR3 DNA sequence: TGTGCCAGCAGTCCAGGGACTATCGAGACCCAGTACTTC. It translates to CASSPGTIETQYF.

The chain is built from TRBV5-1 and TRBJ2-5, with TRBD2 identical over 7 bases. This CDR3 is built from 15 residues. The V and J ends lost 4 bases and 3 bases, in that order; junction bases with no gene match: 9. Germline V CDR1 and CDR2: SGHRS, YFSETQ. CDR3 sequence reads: CASSPTGGTEETQYF. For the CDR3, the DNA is TGCGCCAGCAGCCCTACGGGGGGTACCGAAGAGACCCAGTACTTC.

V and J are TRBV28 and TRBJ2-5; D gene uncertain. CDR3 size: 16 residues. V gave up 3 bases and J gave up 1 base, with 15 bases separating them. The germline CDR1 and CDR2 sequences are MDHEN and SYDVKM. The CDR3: CASSFSGRQVQETQYF. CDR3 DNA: TGTGCCAGCAGTTTTTCCGGTCGGCAGGTCCAAGAGACCCAGTACTTC.

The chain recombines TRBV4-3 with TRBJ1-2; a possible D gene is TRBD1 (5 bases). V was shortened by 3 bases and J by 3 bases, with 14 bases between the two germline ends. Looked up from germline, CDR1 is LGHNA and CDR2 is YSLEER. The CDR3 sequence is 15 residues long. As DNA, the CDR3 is TGCGCCAGCAGCCACTCCATCTCGGGGGACTATGGCTACACCTTC. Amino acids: CASSHSISGDYGYTF.

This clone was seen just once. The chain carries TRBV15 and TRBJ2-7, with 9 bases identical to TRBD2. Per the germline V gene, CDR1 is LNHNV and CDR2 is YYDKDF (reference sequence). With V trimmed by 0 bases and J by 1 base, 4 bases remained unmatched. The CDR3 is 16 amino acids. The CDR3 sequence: CATSRDRLAASYEQYF. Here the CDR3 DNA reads TGTGCCACCAGCAGAGATCGACTAGCGGCTTCCTACGAGCAGTACTTC.

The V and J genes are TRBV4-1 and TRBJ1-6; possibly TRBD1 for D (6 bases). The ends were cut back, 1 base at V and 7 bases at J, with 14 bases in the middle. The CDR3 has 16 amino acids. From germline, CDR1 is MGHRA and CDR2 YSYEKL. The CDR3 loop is CASSQVPDRPNSPLHF. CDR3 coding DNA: TGCGCCAGCAGCCAAGTGCCGGACAGACCGAATTCACCCCTCCACTTT.

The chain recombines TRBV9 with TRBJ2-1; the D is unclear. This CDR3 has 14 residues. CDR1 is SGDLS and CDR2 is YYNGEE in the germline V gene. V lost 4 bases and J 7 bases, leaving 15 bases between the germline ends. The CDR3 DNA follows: TGTGCCAGCAGCCCCCGAGTAGGGCGAAATGAGCAGTTCTTC. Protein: CASSPRVGRNEQFF.

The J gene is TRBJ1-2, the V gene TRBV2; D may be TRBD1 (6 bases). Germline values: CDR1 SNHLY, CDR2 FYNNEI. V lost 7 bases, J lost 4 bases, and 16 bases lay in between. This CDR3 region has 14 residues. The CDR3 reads CASNLRRGGYGYTF. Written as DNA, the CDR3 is TGTGCCAGCAATCTAAGGAGAGGGGGCTATGGCTACACCTTC. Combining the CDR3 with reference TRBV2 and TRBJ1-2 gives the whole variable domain EPEVTQTPSHQVTQMGQEVILRCVPISNHLYFYWYRQILGQKVEFLVSFYNNEISEKSEIFDDQFSVERPDGSNFTLKIRSTKLEDSAMYFCASNLRRGGYGYTFGSGTRLTVV.

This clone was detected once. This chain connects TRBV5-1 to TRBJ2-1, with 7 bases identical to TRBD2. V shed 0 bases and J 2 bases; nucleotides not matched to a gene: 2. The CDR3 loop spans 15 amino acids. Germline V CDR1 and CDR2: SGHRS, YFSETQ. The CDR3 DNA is TGCGCCAGCAGCTTGGGGAGCGGGGCCTACAATGAGCAGTTCTTC. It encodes CASSLGSGAYNEQFF.

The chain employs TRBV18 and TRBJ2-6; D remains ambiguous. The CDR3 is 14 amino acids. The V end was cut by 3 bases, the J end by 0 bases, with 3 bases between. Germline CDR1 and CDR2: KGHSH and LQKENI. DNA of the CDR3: TGTGCCAGCTCACCGAGCTCTGGGGCCAACGTCCTGACTTTC. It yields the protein CASSPSSGANVLTF.

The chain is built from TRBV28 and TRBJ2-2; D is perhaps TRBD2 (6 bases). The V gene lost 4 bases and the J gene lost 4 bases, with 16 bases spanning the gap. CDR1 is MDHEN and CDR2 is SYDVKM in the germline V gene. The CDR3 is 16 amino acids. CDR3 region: CASSSPGTAVTGELFF. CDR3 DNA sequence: TGTGCCAGCAGTTCCCCCGGGACTGCCGTCACCGGGGAGCTGTTTTTT.

The CDR3 DNA sequence: TGCAGTGCTAGTGACCCGGGACAGGGCTACAATGAGCAGTTCTTC. Its protein product is CSASDPGQGYNEQFF. This chain uses TRBV20-1 with TRBJ2-1; 9 nucleotides align to TRBD1. Germline CDR1 and CDR2: DFQATT and SNEGSKA (reference sequence). Trimming removed 3 bases from V and 3 bases from J; junction bases left unmatched: 6. This CDR3 is built from 15 residues.

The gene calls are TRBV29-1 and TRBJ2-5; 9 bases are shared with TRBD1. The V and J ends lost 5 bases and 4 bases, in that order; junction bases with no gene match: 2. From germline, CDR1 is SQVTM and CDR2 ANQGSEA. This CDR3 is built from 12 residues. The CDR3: CSVKTGGETQYF. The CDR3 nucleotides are TGCAGCGTTAAGACAGGGGGAGAGACCCAGTACTTC.

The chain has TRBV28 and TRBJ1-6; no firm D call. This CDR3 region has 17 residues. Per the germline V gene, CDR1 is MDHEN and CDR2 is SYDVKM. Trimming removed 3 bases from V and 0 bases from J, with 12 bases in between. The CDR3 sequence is CASSFRRLSSYNSPLHF. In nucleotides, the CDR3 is TGTGCCAGCAGTTTTAGGAGATTAAGCTCCTATAATTCACCCCTCCACTTT.

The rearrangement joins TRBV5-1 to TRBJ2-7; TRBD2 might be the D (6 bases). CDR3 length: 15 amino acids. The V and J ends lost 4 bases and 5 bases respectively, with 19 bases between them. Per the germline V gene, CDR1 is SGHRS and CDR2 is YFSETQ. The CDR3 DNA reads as TGCGCCAGCAGCCCAGGCACTGGAGGGGAGCACGAGCAGTACTTC. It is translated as CASSPGTGGEHEQYF.

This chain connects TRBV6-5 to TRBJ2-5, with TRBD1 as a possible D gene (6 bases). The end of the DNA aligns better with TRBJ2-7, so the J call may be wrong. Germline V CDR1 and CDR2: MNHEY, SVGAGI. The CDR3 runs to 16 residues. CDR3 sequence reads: CASSYSSGQGPYEQYF. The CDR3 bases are TGTGCCAGCAGTTACTCGTCGGGACAAGGGCCCTACGAGCAGTACTTC.

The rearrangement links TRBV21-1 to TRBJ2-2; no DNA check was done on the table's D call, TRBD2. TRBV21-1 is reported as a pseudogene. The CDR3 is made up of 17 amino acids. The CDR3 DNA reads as TGTGCCAGCAGCAAAGCGGTTTGCGGGGGCCACACCGGGGAGCTGTTTTTT. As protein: CASSKAVCGGHTGELFF.

The CDR3 sequence is CASSPRAVQETQYF. The CDR3 DNA reads TGTGCCAGCTCACCACGGGCAGTCCAAGAGACCCAGTACTTC. The chain combines TRBV18 with TRBJ2-5; D ambiguous. CDR1 and CDR2 from the germline V gene are KGHSH and LQKENI. This CDR3 region has 14 residues. Trimming removed 1 base from V and 1 base from J, with 7 bases in between.

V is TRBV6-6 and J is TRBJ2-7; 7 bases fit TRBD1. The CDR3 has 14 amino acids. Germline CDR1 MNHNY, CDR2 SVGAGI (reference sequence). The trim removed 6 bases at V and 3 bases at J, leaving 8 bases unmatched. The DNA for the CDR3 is TGTGCCAGCAGCCCGGAAGGGGGCGTCTACGAGCAGTACTTC. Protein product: CASSPEGGVYEQYF.

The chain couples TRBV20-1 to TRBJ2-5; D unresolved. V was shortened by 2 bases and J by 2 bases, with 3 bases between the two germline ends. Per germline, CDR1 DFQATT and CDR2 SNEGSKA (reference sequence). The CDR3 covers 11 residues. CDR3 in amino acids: CSARRQETQYF. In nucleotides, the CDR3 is TGCAGTGCTAGACGACAAGAGACCCAGTACTTC.

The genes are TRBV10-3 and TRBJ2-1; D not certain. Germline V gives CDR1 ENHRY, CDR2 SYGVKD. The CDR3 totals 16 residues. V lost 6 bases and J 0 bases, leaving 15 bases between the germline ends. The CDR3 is CAISPLRSPSYNEQFF. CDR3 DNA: TGTGCCATCAGCCCGCTCCGGTCCCCCTCCTACAATGAGCAGTTCTTC.

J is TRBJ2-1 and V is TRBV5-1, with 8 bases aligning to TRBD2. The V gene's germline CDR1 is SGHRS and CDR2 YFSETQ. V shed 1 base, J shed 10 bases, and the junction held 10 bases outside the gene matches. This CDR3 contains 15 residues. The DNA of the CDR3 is TGCGCCAGCAGCTTGAGGACTAGCCCGGAGGGGGAGCAGTTCTTC. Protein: CASSLRTSPEGEQFF.

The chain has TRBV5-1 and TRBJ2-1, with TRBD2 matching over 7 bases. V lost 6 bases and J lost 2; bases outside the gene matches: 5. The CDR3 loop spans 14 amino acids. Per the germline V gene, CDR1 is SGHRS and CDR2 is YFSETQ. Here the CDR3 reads CASTAGEPYNEQFF. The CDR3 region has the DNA TGCGCCAGCACTGCGGGAGAGCCCTACAATGAGCAGTTCTTC.

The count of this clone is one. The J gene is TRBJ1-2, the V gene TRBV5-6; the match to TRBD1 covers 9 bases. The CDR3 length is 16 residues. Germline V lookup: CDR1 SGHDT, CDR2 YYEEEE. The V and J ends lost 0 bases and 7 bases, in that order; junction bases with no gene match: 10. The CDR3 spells CASSLGDRVGISGYTF. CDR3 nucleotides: TGTGCCAGCAGCTTGGGGGACAGGGTGGGAATCTCTGGCTACACCTTC.

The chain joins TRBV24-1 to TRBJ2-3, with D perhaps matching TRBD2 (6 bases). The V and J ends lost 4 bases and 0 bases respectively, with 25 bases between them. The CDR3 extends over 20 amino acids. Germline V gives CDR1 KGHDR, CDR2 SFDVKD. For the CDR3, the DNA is TGTGCCACCAGTGACCCTTCCCCCCCTCCGGGGGAGCGAAGCACAGATACGCAGTATTTT. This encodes CATSDPSPPPGERSTDTQYF.

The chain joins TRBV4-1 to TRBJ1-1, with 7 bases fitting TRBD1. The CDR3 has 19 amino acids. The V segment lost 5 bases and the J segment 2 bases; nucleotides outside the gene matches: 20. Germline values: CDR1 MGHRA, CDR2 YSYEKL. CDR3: CASSTTKLGTVAPNTEAFF. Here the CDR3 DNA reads TGCGCCAGCAGCACAACTAAGTTGGGGACAGTCGCCCCAAACACTGAAGCTTTCTTT.

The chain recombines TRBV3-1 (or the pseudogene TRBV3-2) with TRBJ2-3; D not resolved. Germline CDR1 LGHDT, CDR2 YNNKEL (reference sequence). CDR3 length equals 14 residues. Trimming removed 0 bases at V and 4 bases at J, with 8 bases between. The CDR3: CASSQDPWADTQYF. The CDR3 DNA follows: TGTGCCAGCAGCCAAGACCCATGGGCAGATACGCAGTATTTT.